A single sample is the source of the 26 T cell receptor beta chains below, sequenced in a study of blood T cells in healthy people across ages. The use of a sample-barcoded 5' primer and a J-beta primer mix characterized a second PCR of about 7 to 12 cycles. One entry per CDR3 protein, called by TCRdb with MiXCR from the 5' RACE reads. The sample has over a million distinct CDR3 sequences, around 59% seen once. The sequencing sample was made of blood. The receptors shown here come from a man aged 18 to 29 in good health.

This clonotype was seen a few times. This chain uses TRBV24-1 with TRBJ2-6, with D perhaps TRBD1 (6 bases). The CDR3 length is 19 residues. The germline V gene encodes CDR1 KGHDR and CDR2 SFDVKD. Between the trimmed V and J ends, which lost 5 bases and 0 bases, there was a span of 19 bases. The CDR3 here is CATSAPWTVSVSGANVLTF. DNA of the CDR3: TGTGCCACCAGTGCCCCGTGGACAGTCTCGGTCTCTGGGGCCAACGTCCTGACTTTC.

The chain links TRBV7-9 to TRBJ2-5, with 7 positions matching TRBD1. The end of the DNA fits TRBJ2-7 better, so the J call may be wrong. The CDR3 has 15 residues. Germline V gene sequence: CDR1 SEHNR, CDR2 FQNEAQ (reference sequence). The CDR3: CASSLGSQGIYEQYF. CDR3 nucleotide sequence: TGTGCCAGCAGCTTAGGCTCACAGGGGATCTACGAGCAGTACTTC.

Note on this clonotype: This may stem from a read error, because a much larger clone lies one nucleotide away. This chain connects TRBV11-2 to TRBJ2-3; D gene ambiguous. This CDR3 comprises 12 residues. Germline assignment: CDR1 SGHAT and CDR2 FQNNGV. Deletions cut 0 bases from V and 5 bases from J, with 3 bases between. The CDR3 DNA reads as TGTGCCAGCAGCTTAGAGGAAGATACGCAGTATTTT. Translating gives CASSLEEDTQYF.

Worth noting for this clonotype: One end of the junction is discordant with germline, which a read error may explain. This chain uses TRBV9 with TRBJ2-1; TRBD2 matches at 10 bases. CDR3 length: 16 residues. Germline CDR1 and CDR2: SGDLS and YYNGEE. As DNA, the CDR3 is TGTGCCGGCAGCGTAGGGGCTAGCGGGGGATACAATGGGCAGTTCTTC. It specifies CAGSVGASGGYNGQFF.

DNA of the CDR3: TGCAGCGTTGAGGGACAGGTGGTAGAGGACTATGGCTACACCTTC. It encodes CSVEGQVVEDYGYTF. The chain couples TRBV29-1 to TRBJ1-2, with TRBD1 identical over 8 bases. From germline, CDR1 is SQVTM and CDR2 ANQGSEA. Trimming cost V 3 bases and J 3 bases; bases outside gene matches: 9. The CDR3 totals 15 residues.

This clonotype was detected a few times. The chain couples TRBV4-1 to TRBJ2-1; 9 bases fit TRBD2. The CDR3 totals 16 residues. In germline, CDR1 is MGHRA, CDR2 YSYEKL. The V gene end was trimmed by 3 bases and the J gene end by 5 bases; junction bases not matched to a gene: 8. CDR3 sequence reads: CASSHLAGVAHNEQFF. DNA for the CDR3: TGCGCCAGCAGCCATTTAGCGGGAGTCGCACACAATGAGCAGTTCTTC.

The gene calls are TRBV7-6 and TRBJ2-1, with D hard to call. The CDR3 spans 16 residues. Trimming took 2 bases from V and 2 from J, leaving 13 bases between them. The germline V gene has CDR1 SGHVS and CDR2 FNYEAQ. This chain's CDR3 is CASSLNTRSAYNEQFF. Written as DNA, the CDR3 is TGTGCCAGCAGCTTAAACACCAGGTCGGCCTACAATGAGCAGTTCTTC. The full variable domain, completed using reference TRBV7-6 and TRBJ2-1, is GAGVSQSPRYKVTKRGQDVALRCDPISGHVSLYWYRQALGQGPEFLTYFNYEAQQDKSGLPNDRFSAERPEGSISTLTIQRTEQRDSAMYRCASSLNTRSAYNEQFFGPGTRLTVL.

To note about this clonotype: Sequence at one end of the junction differs from germline and may be a read error. The chain carries TRBV15 and TRBJ1-2; TRBD1 agrees at 7 bases. The germline V gene encodes CDR1 LNHNV and CDR2 YYDKDF (reference sequence). This CDR3 contains 16 residues. DNA of the CDR3: TGTGCCACCAGCGGAGAGCGTTTACAGGGGTTCTATGGCTACACCTTC. It encodes CATSGERLQGFYGYTF.

J is TRBJ2-5 and V is TRBV9; D remains unclear. The assigned J gene may be wrong: the sequence end matches TRBJ2-7 better. The CDR3 length is 12 residues. Germline loops: CDR1 SGDLS, CDR2 YYNGEE. The CDR3 sequence is CASSATYGEQYF. The CDR3 DNA sequence: TGTGCCAGCAGCGCCACTTACGGCGAGCAGTACTTC.

The chain links TRBV20-1 to TRBJ2-7, with a tentative D call TRBD1 (5 bases). CDR1 is DFQATT and CDR2 is SNEGSKA in the germline V gene (reference sequence). V lost 0 bases to trimming and J lost 0 bases, with 12 bases between them. CDR3 length: 15 residues. CDR3 nucleotides: TGCAGTGCTAGAGATCAACAGGAGCTCTCCTACGAGCAGTACTTC. Amino acids: CSARDQQELSYEQYF.

The V and J genes are TRBV20-1 and TRBJ2-6, with D unclear. Germline V gene data show CDR1 as DFQATT and CDR2 as SNEGSKA (reference sequence). Between the trimmed V and J ends, which lost 1 base and 0 bases, there was a span of 13 bases. The CDR3 runs 17 residues. CDR3 bases: TGCAGTGCTAGAGGCGGCCGGTCGGGCTCTGGGGCCAACGTCCTGACTTTC. Protein: CSARGGRSGSGANVLTF.

A few counts support this clonotype. The chain has TRBV2 and TRBJ2-1, with 7 bases fitting TRBD2. The CDR3 contains 16 residues. Germline V CDR1 and CDR2: SNHLY, FYNNEI. Trimming took 5 bases from V and 7 from J; bases not matched to a gene: 14. CDR3 amino acids: CASSFQRAGRVNEQFF. CDR3 sequence (DNA): TGTGCCAGCAGTTTCCAGAGAGCGGGAAGAGTTAATGAGCAGTTCTTC.

This clonotype has a handful of counts. The chain recombines TRBV12-3 or TRBV12-4 with TRBJ1-2; D may be TRBD1 (6 bases). The CDR3 length is 11 residues. The V end lost 8 bases, the J end lost 8 bases, and 12 bases lay between the germline ends. The CDR3 loop reads CASFSGDGYTF. The CDR3 DNA reads as TGTGCCAGCTTTTCAGGGGACGGCTACACCTTC.

This clonotype was recorded a few times. The V gene is TRBV20-1, the J gene TRBJ1-1; D not certain. Per the germline V gene, CDR1 is DFQATT and CDR2 is SNEGSKA (reference sequence). CDR3 length: 11 amino acids. V lost 4 bases and J 6 bases, leaving 9 bases between the germline ends. This CDR3 is CSATVISEAFF. DNA for the CDR3: TGCAGTGCTACAGTCATATCTGAAGCTTTCTTT.

The CDR3 nucleotides read TGTGCCAGCAGCCGGAAGGGGTTAGATACGCAGTATTTT. Its translation: CASSRKGLDTQYF. The rearrangement links TRBV3-1 to TRBJ2-3; D possibly corresponds to TRBD1 (5 bases). V gave up 4 bases and J gave up 5 bases, with 10 bases separating them. Germline V CDR1 and CDR2: LGHDT, YNNKEL (reference sequence). The CDR3 extends over 13 amino acids.

Of note for this clonotype: Lacking the conserved final phenylalanine or tryptophan, this CDR3 likely reflects a read error. Here the CDR3 DNA reads TGTGCCAGCAGCTCAGGGGCAGGGAATAATGAGCAGTTCTCC. It yields the protein CASSSGAGNNEQFS. The rearrangement joins TRBV7-9 to TRBJ2-1; a possible D gene is TRBD1 (6 bases). The CDR3 contains 14 residues. The germline V gene has CDR1 SEHNR and CDR2 FQNEAQ (reference sequence). V was shortened by 4 bases and J by 7 bases, with 14 bases between the two germline ends.

The rearrangement uses TRBV4-3 and TRBJ2-1; D gene uncertain. This CDR3 has 17 residues. Trimming pared 0 bases from V and 3 bases from J, leaving 15 bases between. CDR1 is LGHNA and CDR2 is YSLEER in the germline V gene. The CDR3 DNA reads as TGCGCCAGCAGCCAAGATATTACGCCAGCGTTCTACAATGAGCAGTTCTTC. Its translation is CASSQDITPAFYNEQFF.

The chain carries TRBV6-4 and TRBJ2-3, with 8 bases that match TRBD2. The junction had 3 bases not matched to a gene; V was cut back by 4 bases and J by 6 bases. The CDR3 runs to 13 residues. Germline V lookup: CDR1 MRHNA, CDR2 SNTAGT. The CDR3 DNA reads as TGTGCCAGCAGTGGCGGGAGGTCGGATACGCAGTATTTT. Encoded protein: CASSGGRSDTQYF.

This clonotype has ten or more counts. V usage is TRBV11-2 and J usage is TRBJ2-1, with 8 positions matching TRBD2. V dropped 5 bases and J dropped 9; count of bases not matched to a gene: 15. This CDR3 is built from 16 residues. Germline V CDR1 and CDR2: SGHAT, FQNNGV. CDR3 loop: CASSPEVGLGLVEQFF. The CDR3 coding sequence is TGTGCCAGCAGCCCAGAGGTGGGACTAGGGTTGGTTGAGCAGTTCTTC.

This clonotype was seen only once. The chain joins TRBV12-3 or TRBV12-4 to TRBJ2-7; TRBD2 agrees at 10 bases. The CDR3 runs 15 residues. Losses at the gene ends were 5 bases for V and 3 bases for J; bases not matched to a gene: 7. The chain's CDR3 is CASSGLAGALYEQYF. DNA for the CDR3: TGTGCCAGCAGTGGGCTAGCGGGGGCCCTCTACGAGCAGTACTTC.

The CDR3 nucleotides are TGTGCCAGCAGCGTCGGGACAGGGGTAAACGAGCAGTACTTC. As protein: CASSVGTGVNEQYF. V usage is TRBV9 and J usage is TRBJ2-7; TRBD1 matches 10 bases. CDR3 length equals 14 residues. The junction had 4 bases not matched to a gene; V was cut back by 2 bases and J by 5 bases. Germline CDR1 reads SGDLS; CDR2 reads YYNGEE.

The rearrangement links TRBV28 to TRBJ1-1, with TRBD1 identical over 7 bases. The junction had 18 bases not matched to a gene; V was cut back by 3 bases and J by 11 bases. This CDR3 contains 16 residues. Germline loops: CDR1 MDHEN, CDR2 SYDVKM. The CDR3 loop reads CASSFAGRTTGWSAFF. The CDR3, as DNA: TGTGCCAGCAGTTTTGCCGGACGGACGACAGGGTGGAGCGCTTTCTTT.

This chain uses TRBV29-1 with TRBJ2-5; 8 bases line up with TRBD1. Losses at the gene ends were 6 bases for V and 5 bases for J; bases not matched to a gene: 8. CDR1 and CDR2 from the germline V gene are SQVTM and ANQGSEA. The length of the CDR3 is 13 residues. The CDR3 nucleotides are TGCAGCGTACGGGACAGGTTGGGGGAGACCCAGTACTTC. Encoded protein: CSVRDRLGETQYF.

In its sample, this clonotype was seen a few times. The chain links TRBV20-1 to TRBJ2-7; 9 nucleotides line up with TRBD1. The germline gives CDR1 DFQATT, CDR2 SNEGSKA (reference sequence). Germline trimming cut 3 bases from V and 5 bases from J; bases unmatched to any gene: 5. The CDR3 consists of 13 residues. The CDR3 protein is CSARRDRAHEQYF. The CDR3 nucleotides read TGCAGTGCTAGGCGGGACAGGGCCCACGAGCAGTACTTC.

The rearrangement links TRBV10-3 to TRBJ2-1; 9 bases are a match to TRBD2. The DNA end lines up better with TRBJ2-7; the J call may be wrong. CDR3 length: 16 residues. Germline values: CDR1 ENHRY, CDR2 SYGVKD. CDR3 region: CANSYSGRTSYNEQYF. CDR3 in DNA: TGTGCCAACTCCTATAGCGGGAGAACCTCCTACAATGAGCAGTACTTC.

This chain uses TRBV7-2 with TRBJ1-6, with D possibly TRBD1 on 6 matching bases. CDR1 SGHTA and CDR2 FQGNSA come from the germline V gene. The CDR3 extends over 17 amino acids. V was clipped by 5 bases and J by 4 bases, with 18 bases between them. Here the CDR3 reads CASSLDSRVGYNSPLHF. CDR3 DNA sequence: TGTGCCAGCAGCCTGGACAGCCGGGTGGGTTATAATTCACCCCTCCACTTT. Filled out from reference TRBV7-2 and TRBJ1-6, the complete variable domain reads GAGVSQSPSNKVTEKGKDVELRCDPISGHTALYWYRQSLGQGLEFLIYFQGNSAPDKSGLPSDRFSAERTGGSVSTLTIQRTQQEDSAVYLCASSLDSRVGYNSPLHFGNGTRLTVT.